These T cell receptor beta chains were read from a single sample in a study of blood T cell repertoires in COVID-19. TCRdb keeps only in-frame clones here, not all; method: immunoSEQ multiplex PCR. The table lists a few hundred thousand clones, more than 75% of them singletons. The sample comprised peripheral blood. The receptors were sampled from a woman in her forties or fifties with acute or convalescent COVID-19. The CDR3 runs from the conserved cysteine through the conserved F or W. The D gene is left open where the match is weak. Clone size is given for some rows only: seen once, a few or many times, or a class if the clone is expanded.

TRBJ2-3 TRBD2 - TRBV9 TGTGCCAGCAGCACCACGACTAGCGGGAGGTGGCGCACAGATACGCAGTATTTT CASSTTTSGRWRTDTQYF
TRBJ2-7 TRBD1 - TRBV4-1 TGCGCCAGCAGCCAAGGAATTACCGGGACAGCTTACGAGCAGTACTTC CASSQGITGTAYEQYF
TRBJ2-1 TRBD2 - TRBV9 TGTGCCAGCAGCGTAGCGGGAGGCTCCTACAATGAGCAGTTCTTC CASSVAGGSYNEQFF
TRBJ2-7 TRBD2 - TRBV10-3 TGTGCCATCAGTGAGTCACCCGGGGGGACCTACGAGCAGTACTTC CAISESPGGTYEQYF
TRBJ1-1 - - TRBV5-1 TGCGCCAGCAGCTTACCCACGGTCTCTAATAGAGCTTTCTTT CASSLPTVSNRAFF
TRBJ2-5 - - TRBV15 TGTGCCACCAGCAGAGGAGGAGAGACCCAGTACTTC CATSRGGETQYF
TRBJ2-7 - - TRBV5-1 TGCGCCAGCAGCCTAGGCGGGACGGCCTACGAGCAGTACTTC CASSLGGTAYEQYF
TRBJ1-6 TRBD1 once TRBV2 TGTGCCAGCAGTGCCGAAGGACAGGGGGATTCACCCCTCCACTTT CASSAEGQGDSPLHF
TRBJ1-2 - few TRBV28 TGTGCCAGCACTTACCCAGGCCAGGTGATGATGTATGGCTACACCTTC CASTYPGQVMMYGYTF
TRBJ1-1 - many TRBV4-2 TGTGCCAGCAGCCAAGAAGGCGGCACTGAAGCTTTCTTT CASSQEGGTEAFF
TRBJ1-5 - - TRBV30 TGTGCCTGGAGTAAAAAGCCCGGACGGACTTATAGCAATCAGCCCCAGCATTTT CAWSKKPGRTYSNQPQHF
TRBJ1-4 - once TRBV5-4 TGTGCCAGCAGCTTCGGCGGCGATGAAAAACTGTTTTTT CASSFGGDEKLFF
TRBJ1-1 - - TRBV2 TGTGCCAGCAGTATACCCCGGAGGCCCCCCCTTACTTGGAACACTGAAGCTTTCTTT CASSIPRRPPLTWNTEAFF
TRBJ2-1 - few TRBV19 TGTGCCAGTAGTATCACATACAATGAGCAGTTCTTC CASSITYNEQFF
TRBJ1-5 - - TRBV4-3 TGCGCCAGCAGCCAAGAGGAGGATCAGCCCCAGCATTTT CASSQEEDQPQHF
TRBJ2-1 - - TRBV11-3 TGTGCCAGCAGCTTAGGTCTCCGGAGCTCCTACAATGAGCAGTTCTTC CASSLGLRSSYNEQFF
TRBJ1-1 - - TRBV7-2 TGTGCCAGCAGCTTTACAGGCCCGAACACTGAAGCTTTCTTT CASSFTGPNTEAFF
TRBJ1-4 TRBD1 - TRBV6-6 TGTGCCAGCAATCCTGGACAGGGGGCTGAAAAACTGTTTTTT CASNPGQGAEKLFF
TRBJ2-3 - - TRBV19 TGTGCCAGTAGTACCGGGACAAGGACTAGCACAGATACGCAGTATTTT CASSTGTRTSTDTQYF
TRBJ2-3 - - TRBV15 TGTGCCACCAGCTGGTCCGGGAGTACGGGCACAGATACGCAGTATTTT CATSWSGSTGTDTQYF
TRBJ2-4 - - TRBV27 TGTGCCTCGGGTGAGGTTGAGACCAAAAACATTCAGTACTTC CASGEVETKNIQYF
TRBJ2-7 - - TRBV12-3/TRBV12-4 TGTGCCAGCAGTTTGGATCAGGGTCAGTACTTC CASSLDQGQYF
TRBJ2-7 - - TRBV6-2/TRBV6-3 TGTGCCAGCAGCACAGTTAGATACGAGCAGTACTTC CASSTVRYEQYF
TRBJ2-1 TRBD2 - TRBV5-1 TGCGCCAGCAGCTTGGGACTAGCGGGAGATGATGAGCAGTTCTTC CASSLGLAGDDEQFF
TRBJ2-1 - - TRBV19 TGTGCCAGTAGTATACTCAAGCGGGTAAACTACAATGAGCAGTTCTTC CASSILKRVNYNEQFF
TRBJ2-3 TRBD2 - TRBV28 TGTGCCAGCAGTTTGGGAACTAGCGGGAGGGCCCTGACAGATACGCAGTATTTT CASSLGTSGRALTDTQYF
TRBJ1-1 TRBD1 few TRBV27 TGTGCCAGCAGAACAGGGGCTACTGAAGCTTTCTTT CASRTGATEAFF
TRBJ2-3 TRBD2 - TRBV12-3/TRBV12-4 TGTGCCAGCAGTGTTACTAGCGCAGATACGCAGTATTTT CASSVTSADTQYF
TRBJ2-7 - few TRBV19 TGTGCCAGTAGTATTGGACAAGATTACGAGCAGTACTTC CASSIGQDYEQYF
TRBJ1-2 TRBD1 - TRBV5-5 TGTGCCAGCAGCTTCTATGCGACAGGGTTAAATTATGGCTACACCTTC CASSFYATGLNYGYTF
TRBJ2-5 TRBD1 once TRBV5-1 TGCGCCAGCCGATTACAGGGGTTCGGAGAGACCCAGTACTTC CASRLQGFGETQYF
TRBJ1-6 TRBD1 - TRBV6-5 TGTGCCAGCAAGATAGGGGGCCGACCTAATTCACCCCTCCACTTT CASKIGGRPNSPLHF
TRBJ1-2 - - TRBV19 TGTGCCATTGCAGCAGGGCCTAACTATGGCTACACCTTC CAIAAGPNYGYTF
TRBJ2-2 - - TRBV20-1 TGCAGTGCTAGTGCAGGAGGAACCGGGGAGCTGTTTTTT CSASAGGTGELFF
TRBJ2-7 - - TRBV27 TGTGCCAGCAGTTTAACTACTATCTACGAGCAGTACTTC CASSLTTIYEQYF
TRBJ2-3 TRBD1 - TRBV9 TGTGCCAGCAGCGGACGACAGGGGCTTAGCACAGATACGCAGTATTTT CASSGRQGLSTDTQYF
TRBJ1-6 - - TRBV9 TGTGCCAGCAGCGCGGGGAATTCACCCCTCCACTTT CASSAGNSPLHF
TRBJ2-1 - - TRBV5-1 TGCGCCAGCAGCCGAACGGGACTGACCAATGAGCAGTTCTTC CASSRTGLTNEQFF
TRBJ1-1 TRBD1 - TRBV7-9 TGTGCCGGGAAGACAGGGGGCTCTGAAGCTTTCTTT CAGKTGGSEAFF
TRBJ1-1 - once TRBV4-2 TGTGCCAGCAGCCAAGAGTCAGGGGCGTACACTGAAGCTTTCTTT CASSQESGAYTEAFF
TRBJ2-5 - - TRBV11-3 TGTGCCAGCAGCTTAGAGGTGGGCAGGGGCCAAGAGACCCAGTACTTC CASSLEVGRGQETQYF
TRBJ2-2 - - TRBV6-6 TGTGCCAGCAGTTACGAGACAGTTCACACCGGGGAGCTGTTTTTT CASSYETVHTGELFF
TRBJ2-5 TRBD2 - TRBV7-3 TGTGCCAGCAGCAGGACTAGCGGGACCCAGTACTTC CASSRTSGTQYF
TRBJ2-6 - many TRBV4-3 TGCGCCAGCAGCCAGTCCCCCGGGGGTACTGGGGCCAACGTCCTGACTTTC CASSQSPGGTGANVLTF
TRBJ2-5 TRBD2 - TRBV5-1 TGCGCCAGCAGCTTGGATAGACTAGCGGGAGTGGAGACCCAGTACTTC CASSLDRLAGVETQYF